These 5 T cell receptor beta chains share one sample of origin, sequenced in a study of blood T cells in healthy people across ages (dated by TCRdb to the mid-2010s). Library creation used 5' RACE. Instrument used: Illumina HiSeq 2500. A second roughly 7 to 11 cycle PCR used a sample-barcoded 5' primer and a J-beta primer mix. Clones were called with MiXCR by TCRdb after fastp trimmed the public reads at Q25, and only in-frame beta chains were retained. Each entry is one CDR3 protein sequence, shown with its most common DNA and genes. In all, the sample holds 800,000 or so distinct CDR3 sequences, and roughly 25% of those were seen once. More than 3% of the sample is taken by the ten largest. This sample also belongs to another study, concerning T cells of mothers and their children.

Material for sequencing was blood. The receptors originated from a boy aged 5 to 17 in good health.

This chain connects TRBV20-1 to TRBJ2-7; 13 nucleotides align to TRBD2. Per germline, CDR1 DFQATT and CDR2 SNEGSKA (reference sequence). This CDR3 is built from 15 residues. Trimming at V came to 6 bases and at J to 5 bases, leaving 10 bases not matched to a gene. The CDR3 region is CSATLAGGPYDEQYF. The CDR3 nucleotides read TGCAGTGCGACACTAGCGGGAGGGCCCTATGACGAGCAGTACTTC.

The chain couples TRBV29-1 to TRBJ2-5; 8 nucleotides match TRBD1. With V trimmed by 2 bases and J by 4 bases, 3 bases remained unmatched. The V gene's germline CDR1 is SQVTM and CDR2 ANQGSEA. This CDR3 is 13 amino acids long. In nucleotides, the CDR3 is TGCAGCGTTGAACAGGGGGCGCGAGAGACCCAGTACTTC. Encoded protein: CSVEQGARETQYF.

This clonotype was observed a few times. This chain uses TRBV20-1 with TRBJ1-1, with D uncertain. The CDR3 has 13 residues. Germline V gene data show CDR1 as DFQATT and CDR2 as SNEGSKA (reference sequence). V dropped 3 bases and J dropped 2 bases, with 10 bases sitting between them. Written as DNA, the CDR3 is TGCAGTGCTAGTCGGCAGCTCAACACTGAAGCTTTCTTT. Translating it yields CSASRQLNTEAFF.

This clonotype was counted between two and nine times. The CDR3 loop is CASSLYRDTDTQYF. DNA for the CDR3: TGTGCCAGCAGTTTATACAGGGACACAGATACGCAGTATTTT. V and J are TRBV28 and TRBJ2-3; weak D call: TRBD1 (6 bases). Trimming took off 1 base at V and 2 bases at J, with 7 bases between the two ends. There are 14 residues in the CDR3. Germline V gene sequence: CDR1 MDHEN, CDR2 SYDVKM.

The rearrangement uses TRBV7-2 and TRBJ1-4; 7 bases are a match to TRBD1. With 9 bases clipped from V and 6 bases from J, the junction kept 7 bases outside the gene matches. Germline V CDR1 and CDR2: SGHTA, FQGNSA. This CDR3 is 13 amino acids long. The DNA for the CDR3 is TGTGCCAGTAGGGGGCCAAGGGATGAAAAACTGTTTTTT. Encoded protein: CASRGPRDEKLFF. Looking up the rest from reference TRBV7-2 and TRBJ1-4 gives the full variable domain: GAGVSQSPSNKVTEKGKDVELRCDPISGHTALYWYRQSLGQGLEFLIYFQGNSAPDKSGLPSDRFSAERTGGSVSTLTIQRTQQEDSAVYLCASRGPRDEKLFFGSGTQLSVL.